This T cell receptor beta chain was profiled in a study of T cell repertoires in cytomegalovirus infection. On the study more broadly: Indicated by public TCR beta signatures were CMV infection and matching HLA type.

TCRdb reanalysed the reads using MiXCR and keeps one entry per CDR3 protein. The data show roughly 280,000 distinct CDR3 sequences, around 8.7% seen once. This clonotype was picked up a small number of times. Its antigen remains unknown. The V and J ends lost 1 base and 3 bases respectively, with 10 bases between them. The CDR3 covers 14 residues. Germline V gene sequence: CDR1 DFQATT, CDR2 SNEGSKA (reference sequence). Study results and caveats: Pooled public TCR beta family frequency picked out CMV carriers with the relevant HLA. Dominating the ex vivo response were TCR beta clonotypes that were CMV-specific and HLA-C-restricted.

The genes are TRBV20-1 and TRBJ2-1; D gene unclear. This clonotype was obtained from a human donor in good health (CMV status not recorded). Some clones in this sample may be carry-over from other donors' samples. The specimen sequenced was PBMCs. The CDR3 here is CSARGHPYYNEQFF. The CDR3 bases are TGCAGTGCTAGAGGCCATCCCTACTACAATGAGCAGTTCTTC.